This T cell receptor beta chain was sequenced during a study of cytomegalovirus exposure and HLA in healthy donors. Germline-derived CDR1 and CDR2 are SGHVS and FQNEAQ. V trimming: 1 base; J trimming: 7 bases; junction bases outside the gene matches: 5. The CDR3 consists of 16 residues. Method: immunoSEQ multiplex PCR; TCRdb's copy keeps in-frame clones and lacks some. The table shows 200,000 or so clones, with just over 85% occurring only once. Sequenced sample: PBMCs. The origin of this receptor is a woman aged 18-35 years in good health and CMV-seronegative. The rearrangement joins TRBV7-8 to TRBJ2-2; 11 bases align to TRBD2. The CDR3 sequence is CASSLVTSGTYGELFF. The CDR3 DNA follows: TGTGCCAGCAGCTTAGTGACTAGCGGGACTTACGGGGAGCTGTTTTTT. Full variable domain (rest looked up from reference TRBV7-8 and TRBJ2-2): GAGVSQSPRYKVAKRGQDVALRCDPISGHVSLFWYQQALGQGPEFLTYFQNEAQLDKSGLPSDRFFAERPEGSVSTLKIQRTQQEDSAVYLCASSLVTSGTYGELFFGEGSRLTVL.